This entry lists 15 T cell receptor beta chains sequenced from one sample in a study of blood T cell repertoires in COVID-19. The table came from immunoSEQ multiplex PCR; TCRdb's copy has only in-frame clones and leaves some out. The table includes approximately 200,000 clones, around nine tenths detected once. The sequenced sample was peripheral blood. The receptors were sampled from a man younger than 40 with acute or convalescent COVID-19.

V and J are TRBV19 and TRBJ1-1; 9 nucleotides agree with TRBD1. The CDR3 is 18 residues long. V dropped 1 base and J dropped 1; count of bases not matched to a gene: 10. Looked up from germline, CDR1 is LNHDA and CDR2 is SQIVND (reference sequence). As DNA, the CDR3 is TGTGCCAGTAGTATAGCATTTTTTAAGGGACAGGGGAACACTGAAGCTTTCTTT. Encoded protein: CASSIAFFKGQGNTEAFF.

The chain employs TRBV28 and TRBJ1-3, with TRBD1 as a possible D gene (6 bases). V lost 6 bases and J lost 5, with 14 bases in between. Germline V gives CDR1 MDHEN, CDR2 SYDVKM. The CDR3 totals 14 residues. DNA for the CDR3: TGTGCCAGCAGCCCAGGGGACCTTAGAAACACCATATATTTT. Translation: CASSPGDLRNTIYF. The full variable domain, rest sourced from reference TRBV28 and TRBJ1-3, is DVKVTQSSRYLVKRTGEKVFLECVQDMDHENMFWYRQDPGLGLRLIYFSYDVKMKEKGDIPEGYSVSREKKERFSLILESASTNQTSMYLCASSPGDLRNTIYFGEGSWLTVV.

The CDR3 spells CSGTTVNEKLFF. CDR3 sequence (DNA): TGCAGCGGGACGACAGTTAATGAAAAACTGTTTTTT. The chain recombines TRBV29-1 with TRBJ1-4, with a possible D match to TRBD1 (5 bases). The CDR3 consists of 12 residues. Trimming stripped 7 bases from V and 4 bases from J, with 10 bases between. From germline, CDR1 is SQVTM and CDR2 ANQGSEA.

CDR3 nucleotides: TGTGCCTCCGAAGGAGAGGCAGATACGCAGTATTTT. Translation gives CASEGEADTQYF. The chain has TRBV30 and TRBJ2-3; no clear D gene. CDR1 is GTSNPN, CDR2 SVGIG, per germline (reference sequence). The CDR3 spans 12 residues. V lost 7 bases and J 4 bases, leaving 12 bases between the germline ends.

V gene TRBV2 combines with J gene TRBJ1-3; no reliable D call. CDR1 and CDR2 (germline): SNHLY, FYNNEI. Trimming pared 7 bases from V and 2 bases from J, leaving 12 bases between. This CDR3 contains 14 residues. CDR3 DNA sequence: TGTGCCAGCATTTCACAACAGACTGGAAACACCATATATTTT. Encoded protein: CASISQQTGNTIYF.

In this sample, this clone turned up once. The rearrangement uses TRBV4-2 and TRBJ2-1; TRBD2 agrees at 9 bases. Germline V gene data show CDR1 as LGHNA and CDR2 as YNFKEQ. The CDR3 runs to 16 residues. V was pared by 1 base and J by 4 bases, with 5 bases of the junction left unmatched. CDR3 protein: CASSQGLAGRYNEQFF. The CDR3 coding sequence is TGTGCCAGCAGCCAAGGGCTAGCGGGAAGATACAATGAGCAGTTCTTC.

The table lists this clone with a count of one. The chain carries TRBV5-1 and TRBJ2-3; 8 bases fit TRBD2. From germline, CDR1 is SGHRS and CDR2 YFSETQ. V gave up 4 bases and J gave up 2 bases; unmatched junction bases: 9. The CDR3 spans 16 residues. CDR3 bases: TGCGCCAGCAGCCTCCTCATAGCGGGATACACAGATACGCAGTATTTT. Its translation is CASSLLIAGYTDTQYF. The complete variable domain, with remaining parts taken from reference TRBV5-1 and TRBJ2-3, reads KAGVTQTPRYLIKTRGQQVTLSCSPISGHRSVSWYQQTPGQGLQFLFEYFSETQRNKGNFPGRFSGRQFSNSRSEMNVSTLELGDSALYLCASSLLIAGYTDTQYFGPGTRLTVL.

This chain links TRBV6-1 with TRBJ2-3; possible D gene TRBD2, 6 bases. CDR3 length equals 16 residues. Between the trimmed V and J ends, which lost 4 bases and 0 bases, there was a span of 14 bases. Germline lookup yields CDR1 MNHNS and CDR2 SASEGT. This CDR3 is CASSVLASLSTDTQYF. The CDR3 DNA follows: TGTGCCAGCAGTGTTCTAGCGAGTCTTAGCACAGATACGCAGTATTTT.

This clone was observed once. CDR3 in DNA: TGCGCCAGCAGTCAACATCCCGAGCGGGAGGGCCGAGACTACGAGCAGTACTTC. Protein: CASSQHPEREGRDYEQYF. This rearrangement joins TRBV23-1 to TRBJ2-7, with 10 bases fitting TRBD2. TRBV23-1 is an ORF, and what it does is uncertain. CDR3 length: 18 amino acids. V trimming: 2 bases; J trimming: 3 bases; junction bases outside the gene matches: 13.

The CDR3 region is CASSSSGTSRYEQYF. The CDR3 DNA is TGTGCCAGCAGTTCCTCCGGGACATCTAGATACGAGCAGTACTTC. This rearrangement joins TRBV28 to TRBJ2-7, with a possible D match to TRBD1 (6 bases). Germline CDR1 is MDHEN and CDR2 is SYDVKM. Between the trimmed V and J ends, which lost 4 bases and 4 bases, there was a span of 17 bases. This CDR3 is built from 15 residues.

The chain carries TRBV6-5 and TRBJ2-3, with D possibly matching TRBD2 (6 bases). Germline V gene data show CDR1 as MNHEY and CDR2 as SVGAGI. Between the trimmed V and J ends, which lost 10 bases and 0 bases, there was a span of 14 bases. CDR3 size: 14 residues. CDR3 DNA: TGTGCCACCACGAGCGGGTCTAGCACAGATACGCAGTATTTT. Its translation: CATTSGSSTDTQYF.

This chain joins TRBV6-1 and TRBJ2-6; weak D call: TRBD1 (5 bases). V gave up 3 bases and J gave up 1 base, with 10 bases separating them. This CDR3 is 16 amino acids long. Germline V gene data show CDR1 as MNHNS and CDR2 as SASEGT. CDR3 in amino acids: CASSDLRVSGANVLTF. For the CDR3, the DNA is TGTGCCAGCAGTGATCTCAGGGTTTCTGGGGCCAACGTCCTGACTTTC.

This rearrangement joins TRBV20-1 to TRBJ1-2; D unclear. V shed 7 bases and J shed 8 bases, with 8 bases lying between them. The CDR3 spans 9 residues. Germline lookup yields CDR1 DFQATT and CDR2 SNEGSKA (reference sequence). The DNA for the CDR3 is TGCAGTGTGGGGAGCGGCTACACCTTC. This translates into CSVGSGYTF.

The V and J genes are TRBV6-2 or TRBV6-3 and TRBJ1-5, with 7 bases identical to TRBD1. Germline values: CDR1 MNHEY, CDR2 SVGEGT. The CDR3 runs 18 residues. J lost 0 bases, V lost 0 bases, and 8 bases had no gene match. The CDR3 DNA reads TGTGCCAGCAGTTACTCGTTGCAGGGGGAGGTTAGCAATCAGCCCCAGCATTTT. This sequence encodes CASSYSLQGEVSNQPQHF.

The rearrangement joins TRBV6-5 to TRBJ1-2; D is possibly TRBD1 (6 bases). The CDR3 loop spans 13 amino acids. Germline V gives CDR1 MNHEY, CDR2 SVGAGI. V was cut by 3 bases and J by 4 bases, with 9 bases left in between. Here the CDR3 reads CASSYQGFYGYTF. As DNA, the CDR3 is TGTGCCAGCAGTTATCAGGGGTTCTATGGCTACACCTTC.